The subject of this entry is one T cell receptor (beta chain). This entry is derived from a study of shared clonotypes between healthy human individuals. Whole-study context: Each donor's CD4 naive and CD4 memory cells filled three plates apiece, CD8 naive two, and CD8 memory one.

Assay used: immunoSEQ multiplex PCR; TCRdb lists only in-frame clones, some missing. There are approximately 1,500,000 clones in the sample; roughly 96% occur only once, and roughly 1.2% lies in the top ten. The length of the CDR3 is 15 residues. V lost 1 base and J lost 6; bases outside the gene matches: 8. The germline V gene encodes CDR1 SGDLS and CDR2 YYNGEE. The sample was naive CD4+ T cells sorted from blood. The sample's subset: CD45RA+ positively selected. The gene calls are TRBV9 and TRBJ1-1; the match to TRBD1 covers 8 bases. This clonotype was sampled from a man aged 30 to 45 in good health. The CDR3 bases are TGTGCCAGCAGCGTAACCGGACAGGGAAGGGCTGAAGCTTTCTTT. It is translated as CASSVTGQGRAEAFF.